Listed below are T cell receptor beta chains from one sample, sequenced in a study of OX40 agonist ivuxolimab in advanced cancers. Here immunoSEQ multiplex PCR was the method, and the copy in TCRdb shows in-frame clones only, minus some. The top ten clones hold under 1% of a sample with about 74,000 clones, roughly 88% of them seen once. The material was CD4+ or CD8+ T cells sorted from blood, obtained in a trial of the OX40 agonist ivuxolimab. All receptors derive from an adult with an advanced solid tumor such as melanoma, head and neck, liver or kidney cancer. Both conserved end residues are part of each CDR3. D genes are given only for firm matches. Clone size is shown for a subset of rows, as once, few, many or a class of expanded clone.

TRBD1	TRBV6-1	TRBJ2-2	.	TGTGCCAGCAGGAGTCAGGGGGCTGTCGGGGAGCTGTTTTTT	CASRSQGAVGELFF
.	TRBV6-6	TRBJ1-1	once	TGTGCCAGCGCGGGCTGGGGGCACCCGAACACTGAAGCTTTCTTT	CASAGWGHPNTEAFF
.	TRBV7-6	TRBJ2-7	.	TGTGCCAGCAGCTTAGGGGCAGAAGGCGAGCAGTACTTC	CASSLGAEGEQYF
.	TRBV7-2	TRBJ2-2	.	TGTGCCACCGGTGGAGGCCCGGGGACCGGGGAGCTGTTTTTT	CATGGGPGTGELFF
.	TRBV28	TRBJ2-1	.	TGTGCCAGCACCCTGAACAATGAGCAGTTCTTC	CASTLNNEQFF
.	TRBV5-1	TRBJ2-5	.	TGCGCCAGCAGCTTGGTCGGGGGAGAGACCCAGTACTTC	CASSLVGGETQYF
.	TRBV13	TRBJ2-2	.	TGTGCCAGCAGCTTCCGGGCCGGGGAGCTGTTTTTT	CASSFRAGELFF
.	TRBV21-1	TRBJ2-5	.	TGTGCCAGCAGCGACTACAGGGGCCGGCAAGAGACCCAGTACTTC	CASSDYRGRQETQYF
TRBD1	TRBV6-6	TRBJ1-5	.	TGTGCCAGCAGTCCGACAGGGGCTAATCAGCCCCAGCATTTT	CASSPTGANQPQHF
TRBD1	TRBV14	TRBJ2-2	.	TGTGCCAGCAGCCAAGAACAGGGGGCCCTCGGCGGGGAGCTGTTTTTT	CASSQEQGALGGELFF
.	TRBV29-1	TRBJ1-2	few	TGCAGCACCCTCTACACCGAGTCCTATGGCTACACCTTC	CSTLYTESYGYTF
TRBD2	TRBV5-4	TRBJ2-3	.	TGTGCCAGCAGCTCCGGGACTAGCGGGAGTGCGGGCACAGATACGCAGTATTTT	CASSSGTSGSAGTDTQYF
.	TRBV5-1	TRBJ1-4	once	TGCGCCAGCAGCTTTGGGTCCGTTGAAAAACTGTTTTTT	CASSFGSVEKLFF
TRBD2	TRBV19	TRBJ2-1	once	TGTGCCAGTAGTACACGGCGGGGGGCAGGGACCCTCTACAATGAGCAGTTCTTC	CASSTRRGAGTLYNEQFF
TRBD1	TRBV28	TRBJ2-5	few	TGTGCCAGCTACGGGACAGGGACCGGGTCGGAGACCCAGTACTTC	CASYGTGTGSETQYF
TRBD1	TRBV6-5	TRBJ2-7	.	TGTGCCAGCAGTGCGGGGGACAGGGGTCCCTACGAGCAGTACTTC	CASSAGDRGPYEQYF
.	TRBV28	TRBJ1-1	.	TGTGCCAGCAAAGTACACCAGCCGGTGAACACTGAAGCTTTCTTT	CASKVHQPVNTEAFF
.	TRBV27	TRBJ2-7	.	TGTGCCAGCAGTTTGCCTTTGTACGAGCAGTACTTC	CASSLPLYEQYF
.	TRBV19	TRBJ2-3	.	TGTGCCAGTAGTAACGCCGGAACCCAGGTTTCCAGCACAGATACGCAGTATTTT	CASSNAGTQVSSTDTQYF
.	TRBV23-1	TRBJ2-3	.	TGCGCCAGTATCGGGGAGACGATGGGGACAGATACGCAGTATTTT	CASIGETMGTDTQYF
TRBD1	TRBV19	TRBJ2-6	.	TGTGCCAGTAGGAGGACAGGGGGAGTTTCTGGGGCCAACGTCCTGACTTTC	CASRRTGGVSGANVLTF
.	TRBV7-6	TRBJ2-1	.	TGTGCCAGCAGCTTAGCAGGGCCCCCAGTCAATGAGCAGTTCTTC	CASSLAGPPVNEQFF
.	TRBV4-3	TRBJ2-5	.	TGCGCCAGCAGCCGAGATTCAGGGGGGGGGACCCAGTACTTC	CASSRDSGGGTQYF
TRBD1	TRBV5-1	TRBJ1-1	.	TGCGCCAGCAGCCGACAGGGGGACACTGAAGCTTTCTTT	CASSRQGDTEAFF
TRBD1	TRBV18	TRBJ2-7	.	TGTGCCAGCTCAATCGGGAGGGACAGGGGCCTTTCCTACGAGCAGTACTTC	CASSIGRDRGLSYEQYF
.	TRBV5-6	TRBJ2-7	.	TGTGCCAGCACCTTGACTGGCGGGCCCTACGAGCAGTACTTC	CASTLTGGPYEQYF
.	TRBV7-2	TRBJ1-3	.	TGTGCCAGCAGCTTCCATGGAAACACCATATATTTT	CASSFHGNTIYF
.	TRBV28	TRBJ1-2	.	TGTGCCAGCAAGGGCCTCCTTTATGGCTACACCTTC	CASKGLLYGYTF
.	TRBV11-3	TRBJ2-5	.	TGTGCCAGCAGCTTAGATGCGGCACAAGAGACCCAGTACTTC	CASSLDAAQETQYF
.	TRBV6-6	TRBJ1-6	.	TGTGCCAGCAGCCAATACAGCGGGAATTCACCCCTCCACTTT	CASSQYSGNSPLHF
.	TRBV27	TRBJ2-1	.	TGTGCCAGTAAGGGGGAGGGGCTTATCTACAATGAGCAGTTCTTC	CASKGEGLIYNEQFF
.	TRBV7-2	TRBJ2-3	.	TGTGCCAGCAGCTTAGTGGGGGGAGATACGCAGTATTTT	CASSLVGGDTQYF
.	TRBV28	TRBJ2-5	once	TGTGCCAGCAGTTTAGCGGGTGTCTCCCAGGAGACCCAGTACTTC	CASSLAGVSQETQYF
.	TRBV4-1	TRBJ1-2	.	TGCGCCAGCAGCCAAGAACGGAGCTTTGGCTATGGCTACACCTTC	CASSQERSFGYGYTF
TRBD1	TRBV4-3	TRBJ2-1	.	TGCGCCAGCAGCCGGTTGACAGGGGTAGGGACCCCCGGCCACAATGAGCAGTTCTTC	CASSRLTGVGTPGHNEQFF
.	TRBV5-1	TRBJ1-3	.	TGCGCCAGCAGCTTGTCCCCGGGGGCCTCCTCTGGAAACACCATATATTTT	CASSLSPGASSGNTIYF
.	TRBV6-5	TRBJ2-5	.	TGTGCCAGCAGTTCTCCGAGAGAGACCCAGTACTTC	CASSSPRETQYF
TRBD2	TRBV19	TRBJ2-3	.	TGTGCCAGTAGTATCTGGCTAGCGGGAAACACAGATACGCAGTATTTT	CASSIWLAGNTDTQYF
TRBD2	TRBV9	TRBJ2-3	.	TGTGCCAGCAGCGTGGATTCCGGGACTAGCGGGAGACCGCAGTATTTT	CASSVDSGTSGRPQYF
.	TRBV7-9	TRBJ1-2	.	TGTGCCAGCAGCTTAGTTCGAGGTTGGAATAATGGCTACACCTTC	CASSLVRGWNNGYTF
.	TRBV28	TRBJ2-5	.	TGTGCCAGCACTCTACCGGGCGGGGTAGAGACCCAGTACTTC	CASTLPGGVETQYF
TRBD1	TRBV14	TRBJ2-3	once	TGTGCCAGCAGCCAGTACCGGACAGGGGCAACAGATACGCAGTATTTT	CASSQYRTGATDTQYF
TRBD1	TRBV27	TRBJ1-1	.	TGTGCCAGCAGTTTAAGGGACAGGGCGAACACTGAAGCTTTCTTT	CASSLRDRANTEAFF
.	TRBV28	TRBJ1-1	.	TGTGCCAGTTTAACTTCGACCGCCAGGCTCACTGAAGCTTTCTTT	CASLTSTARLTEAFF
TRBD1	TRBV7-7	TRBJ2-5	.	TGTGCCAGCAGCTTAGCGGGACAGGGGGCGGAGACCCAGTACTTC	CASSLAGQGAETQYF
.	TRBV5-1	TRBJ1-2	once	TGCGCCAGCAGCCTGCAGACAGACCACTATGGCTACACCTTC	CASSLQTDHYGYTF
.	TRBV9	TRBJ1-2	.	TGTGCCAGCAGCGTAGGCCAGAAGAACTATGGCTACACCTTC	CASSVGQKNYGYTF
TRBD2	TRBV28	TRBJ2-1	.	TGTGCCAGCAGTTTCTCCACCTTACTAGCGGGAGCCTACAATGAGCAGTTCTTC	CASSFSTLLAGAYNEQFF
.	TRBV9	TRBJ2-3	.	TGTGCCAGCAGCCTCGGATGGCGGGACACCACAGATACGCAGTATTTT	CASSLGWRDTTDTQYF
TRBD2	TRBV5-1	TRBJ2-3	.	TGCGCCAGCAGCCCGGCATTAGCGGGAAACACAGATACGCAGTATTTT	CASSPALAGNTDTQYF
TRBD1	TRBV28	TRBJ1-5	.	TGTGCCATTTCGGGACAGGGGTTGGGCAATCAGCCCCAGCATTTT	CAISGQGLGNQPQHF
.	TRBV9	TRBJ2-3	.	TGTGCCAGCAGCCCTCTAATCACAGATACGCAGTATTTT	CASSPLITDTQYF
.	TRBV28	TRBJ2-3	.	TGTGCCAGCAGTGTCCAGGGCACAGATACGCAGTATTTT	CASSVQGTDTQYF